One and the same sample provided the 3 T cell receptor delta chains below, sequenced in a study of gamma delta lymphoproliferative disorders and STAT genes. TCRdb reapplied CATT to the multiplex PCR reads. The data contain approximately 640 delta-chain clones, approximately 3% of them seen just once; the ten biggest clones take up 96%. PBMCs from patients and controls supplied the genomic DNA for sequencing. The sequencing sample was made of blood. Receptor source: a human donor with gamma-delta T-cell large granular lymphocyte leukemia.

This clone was seen a few times. TCRdb shows a much larger clone's protein in place of this DNA's translation, and the two differ at residue 5, likely through a read error; the protein shown is translated from the DNA. V is TRDV2 and J is TRDJ3; D possibly corresponds to TRDD3 (6 bases). The germline gives CDR1 GEAIGNYY, CDR2 EKD. The V gene lost 2 bases and the J gene lost 0 bases, with 19 bases spanning the gap. There are 20 residues in the CDR3. The CDR3 DNA is TGTGCCTGTGACAACTCCGGGGGACACCCTCTCTCCTGGGACACCCGACAGATGTTTTTC. Translation: CACDNSGGHPLSWDTRQMFF.

Many counts were recorded for this clone. This DNA's translation differs at residue 14 from TCRdb's protein, which comes from a much larger clone; a read error is likely, and the protein shown is translated from the DNA. Other DNA sequences of this sample code for an identical CDR3. The chain combines TRDV2 with TRDJ1; TRDD3 agrees at 8 bases. The CDR3 is 18 amino acids. Germline CDR1 GEAIGNYY, CDR2 EKD. For the CDR3, the DNA is TGTGCCTGTGACACCGTAGGGCTGGGGGAAAACGGGGCCGAAAAACTCATCTTT. Protein sequence: CACDTVGLGENGAEKLIF.

This clone was seen a handful of times. The amino acid sequence in TCRdb belongs to a much larger clone and departs from this DNA's translation at residue 11, likely a sequencing read error; the sequence shown is translated from the DNA. Other DNA variants within this sample encode the same CDR3. The rearrangement links TRDV2 to TRDJ1, with 8 bases aligning to TRDD3. Germline V gene lookup returns CDR1 GEAIGNYY and CDR2 EKD. CDR3 length: 21 residues. The junction had 25 bases not matched to a gene; V was cut back by 3 bases and J by 2 bases. CDR3 nucleotide sequence: TGTGCCTGTGACTCAATACTGGGGGCCCTCTGGCGATCCCCGAATACCGATAAACTCATCTTT. Translated, it gives CACDSILGALWRSPNTDKLIF.